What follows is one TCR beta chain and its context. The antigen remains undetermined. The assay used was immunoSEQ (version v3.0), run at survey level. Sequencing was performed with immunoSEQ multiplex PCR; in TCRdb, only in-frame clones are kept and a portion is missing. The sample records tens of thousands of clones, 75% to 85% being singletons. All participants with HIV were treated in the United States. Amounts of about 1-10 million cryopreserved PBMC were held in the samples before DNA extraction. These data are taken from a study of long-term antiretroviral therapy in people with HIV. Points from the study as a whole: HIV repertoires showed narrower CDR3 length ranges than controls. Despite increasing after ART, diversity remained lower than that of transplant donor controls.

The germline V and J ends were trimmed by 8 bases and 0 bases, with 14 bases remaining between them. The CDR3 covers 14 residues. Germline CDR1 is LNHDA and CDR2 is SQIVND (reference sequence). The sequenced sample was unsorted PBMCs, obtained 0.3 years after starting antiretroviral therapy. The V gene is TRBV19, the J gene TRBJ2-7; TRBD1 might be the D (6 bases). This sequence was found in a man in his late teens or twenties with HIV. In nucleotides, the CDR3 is TGTGCCAGTGGGGCAGCAGGGGCCTCCTACGAGCAGTACTTC. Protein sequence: CASGAAGASYEQYF. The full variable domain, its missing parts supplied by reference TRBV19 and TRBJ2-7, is DGGITQSPKYLFRKEGQNVTLSCEQNLNHDAMYWYRQDPGQGLRLIYYSQIVNDFQKGDIAEGYSVSREKKESFPLTVTSAQKNPTAFYLCASGAAGASYEQYFGPGTRLTVT.